This T cell receptor beta chain derives from a study of blood T cells in healthy people across ages. The V gene's germline CDR1 is SGHRS and CDR2 YFSETQ. The CDR3 runs 14 residues. The ends were cut back, 6 bases at V and 2 bases at J, with 13 bases in the middle. A sample-barcoded 5' primer and a J-beta primer mix were used in a second PCR of roughly 6 to 11 cycles. TCRdb used MiXCR to reprocess the 5' RACE reads, holding one entry per CDR3 protein. Among fewer than 1.5 million distinct CDR3 sequences listed, roughly 40% were seen once. The J gene is TRBJ2-3, the V gene TRBV5-1; tentative D call: TRBD2 (6 bases). This receptor was taken from a woman aged 18-35 years in good health. The sample taken for sequencing was blood. As DNA, the CDR3 is TGCGCCAGCAAAGGGAGGTGGAACACAGATACGCAGTATTTT. This codes for CASKGRWNTDTQYF. Based on the CDR3 plus reference TRBV5-1 and TRBJ2-3, the full variable domain is KAGVTQTPRYLIKTRGQQVTLSCSPISGHRSVSWYQQTPGQGLQFLFEYFSETQRNKGNFPGRFSGRQFSNSRSEMNVSTLELGDSALYLCASKGRWNTDTQYFGPGTRLTVL.